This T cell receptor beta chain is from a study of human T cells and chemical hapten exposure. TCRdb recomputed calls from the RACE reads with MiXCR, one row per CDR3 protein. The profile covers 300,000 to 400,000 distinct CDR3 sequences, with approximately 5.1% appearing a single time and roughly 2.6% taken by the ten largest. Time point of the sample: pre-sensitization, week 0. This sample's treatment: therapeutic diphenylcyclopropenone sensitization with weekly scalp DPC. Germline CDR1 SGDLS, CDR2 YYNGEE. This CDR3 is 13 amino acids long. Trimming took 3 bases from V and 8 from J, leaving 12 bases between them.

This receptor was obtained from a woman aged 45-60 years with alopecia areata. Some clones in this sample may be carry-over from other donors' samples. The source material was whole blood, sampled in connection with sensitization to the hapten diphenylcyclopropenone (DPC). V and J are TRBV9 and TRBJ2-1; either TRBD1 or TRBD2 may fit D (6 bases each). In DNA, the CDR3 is TGTGCCAGCAGCGGGGGGGCGGTCCATGAGCAGTTCTTC. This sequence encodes CASSGGAVHEQFF.